This TCR beta chain was sequenced for a study of T cells in Graves' hyperthyroidism and ophthalmopathy. This clonotype was detected ten times or more. The junction had 3 bases not matched to a gene; V was cut back by 4 bases and J by 3 bases. The CDR3 loop spans 15 amino acids. The germline CDR1 and CDR2 sequences are MNHEY and SMNVEV (reference sequence). Authors of the study amplified TCR beta CDR3 regions from RNA transcripts. During a first-round RT-PCR of the TCR CDR3, the HTBI primer set was used. TCRdb re-derived calls from the multiplex PCR reads in MiXCR, one entry per CDR3 protein. Here the sample spans 600,000 or so distinct CDR3 sequences, 11% to 15% being singletons.

The chain links TRBV27 to TRBJ1-5; 10 bases line up with TRBD1. The sample was blood. This TCR came from a woman between 18 and 29 years old with Graves' ophthalmopathy. The CDR3: CASSWTGGVNQPQHF. The CDR3, as DNA: TGTGCCAGCAGTTGGACAGGGGGAGTCAATCAGCCCCAGCATTTT.